This T cell receptor (beta chain) was captured in a study of shared clonotypes between healthy human individuals (dated by TCRdb to the early 2020s). Looking at the study overall: A few men and two women, aged 18 to 49 years, made up the cohort. To increase sequencing depth and limit assay-specific biases, TCR repertoire library preparation and sequencing were carried out by different laboratories using diverse techniques. The study deeply sequenced blood TCR repertoires of about 5 healthy adults to estimate repertoire size and the extent of clonotype sharing between individuals. For each donor, CD4 naive and CD4 memory were each given three plates, CD8 naive was given two plates, and CD8 memory was given one plate. Between about 0.8 and 9 billion PBMCs per donor were obtained by leukapheresis.

Using the deep immunoSEQ assay, multiplex PCR amplified TCR CDR3 regions from genomic DNA. Genomic DNA extracted from each cell subset was distributed evenly over all wells of several immunoSEQ 96-well plates, and each plate served as one replicate. For sorted subsets, each replicate PCR was loaded with around 200 ng genomic DNA, equivalent to roughly 30,000 T cell genomes. Purified libraries were quantified with a Qubit 3.0 fluorometer, sized on a Bioanalyzer 2100, and re-quantified with the KAPA Library Quantification kit. Each immunoSEQ 96-well plate was sequenced on its own single-read 150-cycle Illumina NextSeq 550 flow cell. The authors' analysis ran thus. Because only junctional sequences without quality scores were contained in the immunoSEQ output, filtering matching that applied to full-length reads could not be performed. To assign V/J genes and CDR3, sequences were annotated against IMGT germline references using PyIR, a Python wrapper for IgBLAST v1.9. Reads were filtered out if the reads had weak V/J assignments (E-value above 1e-6), no CDR3, stop codons, out-of-frame junctions, or ambiguous translated residues. V3J clonotypes were defined as sequences sharing an identical inferred V gene, J gene, and CDR3 amino acid sequence. Percentage overlap between repertoires was calculated by dividing the number of shared unique clonotypes by the size of the smaller repertoire. Richness of each repertoire was evaluated using RTK rarefaction, the Chao1 estimator, and Recon v2.1 estimates of unobserved clonotypes. Generation probabilities for all TCRbeta clonotypes obtained by the gDNA method from a handful of donors were computed using OLGA. TCRdb obtained this table from immuneACCESS and retained in-frame rearrangements with V and J assigned. These tables miss some clones; where compared with another copy, unresolved V genes account for less than half of the shortfall, and the remainder is unexplained. V, J and clone size reflect that table, while D and trimming were determined from the DNA. This sample lists 1 million to 1.2 million clones; 60% to 80% were detected once. Roughly 0.9% of the sample is in the top ten clones.

Worth noting for this clone: The antigen it recognizes is unknown. No base quality values were provided; no much bigger clone lies one nucleotide off.

The donors were healthy, HIV-negative adults with no recently reported acute infections or vaccinations. Every donor was a Caucasian adult living in Nashville, Tennessee, USA. CD4+ T cells were enriched through magnetic negative selection, after which naive cells were positively selected on CD45RA and the remaining negative fraction served as the memory subset. After blood collection by leukapheresis, PBMCs were isolated using Ficoll-Histopaque density gradient centrifugation and then cryopreserved in the vapor phase of liquid nitrogen. Analytical flow cytometry was used to check the purity and quantity of each magnetically sorted T cell population. Genomic DNA was isolated from every sorted fraction and measured by UV absorbance on a Nanodrop 2000c. Here is what the overall study found, with its caveats: The genetic and exposure-history diversity represented was limited by the small number of donors. Compared with non-shared clonotypes, the clonotypes found in all four sorted-subset donors had higher generation probabilities. Naive subsets generally had larger estimated clonotype richness than memory subsets did. Incomplete sequencing was indicated by rarefaction of sorted-subset datasets, despite the large sequencing depth. Based on pairwise subsampling, the degree of clonotype sharing among donors was expected to be affected by sequencing depth. Sampling was restricted to blood, and TCR repertoires in tissue are likely to differ from TCR repertoires in blood. About 4.5% of naive CD4, 3.5% of naive CD8, about 2.1% of memory CD4, and 0.35% to 0.5% of memory CD8 clonotypes were shared across several donors.

The TCR comes from a man in his late teens or twenties in good health. Some clones in this sample may be carry-over from other donors' samples. The sample comprised memory CD4+ T cells from PBMCs. Taken with the paper, the label for cell subset or site translates to: CD45RA-negative fraction.

The CDR3 reads as follows: CASSGGYPRNTEAFF. The nucleotides read TGTGCCAGTAGTGGGGGGTACCCTCGGAACACTGAAGCTTTCTTT. The V and J genes are TRBV19 and TRBJ1-1; TRBD1 is possibly the D segment (5 matching bases). Inclusive of the bounding cysteine and phenylalanine, the CDR3 is 15 residues long. The sequence is cut down to CDR3 DNA, 45 bases in frame from base 1. Reading the germline V gene (reference sequence) gives CDR1 LNHDA and CDR2 SQIVND. V lost 5 bases and J lost 1 base; the stretch between them is 14 bases long.